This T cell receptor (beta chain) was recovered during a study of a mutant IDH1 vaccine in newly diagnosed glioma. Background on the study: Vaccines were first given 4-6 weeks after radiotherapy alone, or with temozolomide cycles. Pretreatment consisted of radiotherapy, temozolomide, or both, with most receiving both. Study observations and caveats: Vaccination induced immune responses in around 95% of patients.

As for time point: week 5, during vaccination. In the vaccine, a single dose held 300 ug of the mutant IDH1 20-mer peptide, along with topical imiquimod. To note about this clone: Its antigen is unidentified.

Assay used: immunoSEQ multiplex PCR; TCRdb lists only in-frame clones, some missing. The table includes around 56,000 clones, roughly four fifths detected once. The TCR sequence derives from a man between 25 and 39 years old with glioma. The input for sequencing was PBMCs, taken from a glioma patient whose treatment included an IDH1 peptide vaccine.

The CDR3 nucleotides read TGTGCCAGCAGCCAAGATGGGACAGGGAATCAGCCCCAGCATTTT. Amino acid sequence: CASSQDGTGNQPQHF. V usage is TRBV4-2 and J usage is TRBJ1-5, with 9 bases that match TRBD1. This CDR3 spans 15 amino acids. The germline gives CDR1 LGHNA, CDR2 YNFKEQ. V lost 0 bases and J lost 4; bases outside the gene matches: 1.